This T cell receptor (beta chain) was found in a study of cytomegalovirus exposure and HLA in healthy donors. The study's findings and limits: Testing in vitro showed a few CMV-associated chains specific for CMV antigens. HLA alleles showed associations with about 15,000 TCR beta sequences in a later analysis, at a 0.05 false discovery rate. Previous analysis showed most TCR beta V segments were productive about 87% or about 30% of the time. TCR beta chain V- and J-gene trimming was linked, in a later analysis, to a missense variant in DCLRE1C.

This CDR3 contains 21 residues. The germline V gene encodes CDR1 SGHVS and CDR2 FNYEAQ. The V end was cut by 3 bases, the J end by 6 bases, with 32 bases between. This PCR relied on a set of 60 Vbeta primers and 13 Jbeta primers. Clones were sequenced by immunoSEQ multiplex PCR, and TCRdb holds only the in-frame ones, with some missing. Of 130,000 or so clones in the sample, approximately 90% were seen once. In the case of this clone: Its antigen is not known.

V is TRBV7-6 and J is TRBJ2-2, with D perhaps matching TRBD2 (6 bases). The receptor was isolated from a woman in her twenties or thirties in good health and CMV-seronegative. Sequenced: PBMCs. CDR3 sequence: CASSLPVWRVSRDSVAGELFF. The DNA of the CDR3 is TGTGCCAGCAGCTTGCCAGTTTGGAGAGTGAGCCGGGACTCCGTCGCCGGGGAGCTGTTTTTT.